This T cell receptor (beta chain) was identified in a study of persistence of HIV-infected CD4 T cells. Study-level background: Blood samples, up to roughly 200 mL, came from multiple time points, except a couple of leukapheresis donors sampled once.

Cells were stimulated with CMV-infected fibroblast lysates at 10 ug/mL. Sorting selected CD4+ T cells upregulating both CD40 ligand and CD69. CD4+ T cell counts exceeded 400 cells/uL; CMV serology was positive. This was the immunoSEQ version 4 assay in survey mode. Sequenced by immunoSEQ multiplex PCR; TCRdb stores in-frame clones only, minus some. The sample has around 7,500 clones; 79% are singletons. This CDR3 is 15 amino acids long. Germline lookup yields CDR1 SGHDN and CDR2 FVKESK. V dropped 1 base and J dropped 2; count of bases not matched to a gene: 3. Concerning this clone itself: Its antigen remains unknown.

Findings and limits, study-wide: The rare CMV-responding cells with HIV-1 proviruses were not separately TCR-sequenced. Antigen-responding cells were enriched for degenerate expanded CDR3beta sequences.

This clonotype was sampled from an adult woman with HIV who was CMV-seropositive. The sample consisted of CD4+ T cells sorted from PBMCs after approximately 20-hour stimulation, taken from a patient who received antiretroviral therapy. This chain joins TRBV14 and TRBJ2-5; the match to TRBD1 covers 8 bases. Written as DNA, the CDR3 is TGTGCCAGCAGCCAAGGGAGGACAGGGCAAGAGACCCAGTACTTC. It encodes CASSQGRTGQETQYF. The whole variable domain, filled in from reference TRBV14 and TRBJ2-5, reads EAGVTQFPSHSVIEKGQTVTLRCDPISGHDNLYWYRRVMGKEIKFLLHFVKESKQDESGMPNNRFLAERTGGTYSTLKVQPAELEDSGVYFCASSQGRTGQETQYFGPGTRLLVL.